These 8 T cell receptor beta chains share one sample of origin, sequenced in a study of neurological immune-mediated disorders. TCRdb passed the 5' RACE reads through MiXCR, listing each CDR3 protein once. The data show roughly 100,000 distinct CDR3 sequences, around 3.3% seen once. Sequencing was carried out using PBMCs. The source of these receptors is a woman between 18 and 30 years old with multiple sclerosis.

This clonotype came up many times. This chain links TRBV20-1 with TRBJ2-1; TRBD2 matches at 11 bases. Trimming took 5 bases from V and 0 from J; bases not matched to a gene: 15. CDR3 size: 19 residues. Germline V CDR1 and CDR2: DFQATT, SNEGSKA (reference sequence). CDR3 nucleotides: TGCAGTGCTCAGGGCCTAGGACTAGCGGGCCCGAGCTCCTACAATGAGCAGTTCTTC. This codes for CSAQGLGLAGPSSYNEQFF.

This clonotype appeared many times. This sequence joins TRBV28 and TRBJ1-4, with D perhaps matching TRBD1 (5 bases). Germline CDR1 reads MDHEN; CDR2 reads SYDVKM. Between the trimmed V and J ends, which lost 1 base and 0 bases, there was a span of 9 bases. This CDR3 contains 16 residues. In DNA form, the CDR3 reads TGTGCCAGCAGTTTATTCCAGGGTGCAACTAATGAAAAACTGTTTTTT. Encoded protein: CASSLFQGATNEKLFF.

V usage is TRBV5-1 and J usage is TRBJ1-1; the match to TRBD1 covers 8 bases. With 3 bases clipped from V and 4 bases from J, the junction kept 2 bases outside the gene matches. In germline, CDR1 is SGHRS, CDR2 YFSETQ. There are 13 residues in the CDR3. As DNA, the CDR3 is TGCGCCAGCAGCTCCACAGGGGGCACTGAAGCTTTCTTT. This translates into CASSSTGGTEAFF.

In regard to this clonotype: This sequence may be a read error, since a much larger clone differs from it by one base. J is TRBJ2-3 and V is TRBV20-1, with D maybe TRBD2 (6 bases). This CDR3 is 14 amino acids long. With 5 bases removed from V and 6 bases from J, the gap between germline ends came to 18 bases. CDR1 is DFQATT and CDR2 is SNEGSKA in the germline V gene (reference sequence). CDR3 protein: CSAYHPTGGDTQYF. The CDR3 coding sequence is TGCAGTGCTTACCACCCCACCGGAGGGGATACGCAGTATTTT.

This clonotype came up many times. The chain carries TRBV6-2 or TRBV6-3 and TRBJ2-7, with TRBD1 matching over 8 bases. The CDR3 spans 15 residues. J gave up 2 bases and V 6 bases, and 9 bases lay outside the gene matches. Per germline, CDR1 MNHEY and CDR2 SVGEGT. The CDR3 DNA follows: TGTGCCAGCAGCGACCCCGGGACAGGAGCCTACGAGCAGTACTTC. Its protein is CASSDPGTGAYEQYF.

This clonotype was found many times. The chain carries TRBV5-1 and TRBJ1-1; D is unresolved. This CDR3 is built from 15 residues. CDR1 SGHRS and CDR2 YFSETQ come from the germline V gene. Trimming stripped 0 bases from V and 1 base from J, with 10 bases between. CDR3 bases: TGCGCCAGCAGCTTGGCCGGGTACGGGAACACTGAAGCTTTCTTT. Translation: CASSLAGYGNTEAFF.

This clonotype was observed many times. The rearrangement uses TRBV19 and TRBJ1-6; TRBD1 matches 8 bases. V lost 6 bases and J lost 0; bases outside the gene matches: 7. CDR3 length equals 17 residues. CDR1 is LNHDA, CDR2 SQIVND, per germline (reference sequence). The CDR3 reads CASRSNRGSSYNSPLHF. CDR3 DNA sequence: TGTGCCAGTAGATCGAACAGGGGGAGCTCCTATAATTCACCCCTCCACTTT. Drawing the rest from reference TRBV19 and TRBJ1-6, the complete variable domain is DGGITQSPKYLFRKEGQNVTLSCEQNLNHDAMYWYRQDPGQGLRLIYYSQIVNDFQKGDIAEGYSVSREKKESFPLTVTSAQKNPTAFYLCASRSNRGSSYNSPLHFGNGTRLTVT.

About this clonotype: A read error may explain this, as a much larger clone is one base away. The chain employs TRBV5-1 and TRBJ1-2; D uncertain. V shed 0 bases and J shed 1 base, with 10 bases lying between them. Germline loops: CDR1 SGHRS, CDR2 YFSETQ. This CDR3 is built from 15 residues. For the CDR3, the DNA is TGCGCCAGCAGCTTGGAGTACGCAGATAACTATGGCTACACCTTC. Its protein product is CASSLEYADNYGYTF.